This T cell receptor (beta chain) was documented in a study of blood T cells in healthy people across ages. CDR1 SNHLY and CDR2 FYNNEI come from the germline V gene. The CDR3 runs 18 residues. V gave up 5 bases and J gave up 3 bases; unmatched junction bases: 18. This clonotype was observed a few times. The authors ran a second PCR of 7 to 11 cycles using a sample-barcoded 5' primer and a J-beta primer mix. MiXCR was run by TCRdb on the 5' RACE reads, yielding one entry per CDR3 protein. The repertoire holds about a million distinct CDR3 sequences, with under 40% as singletons. A minimum of 5 micrograms of total RNA was extracted per sample.

The V call is TRBV2, the J call TRBJ1-2, with 7 bases aligning to TRBD1. The source is a man in his late teens or twenties in good health. The specimen sequenced was blood. As DNA, the CDR3 is TGTGCCAGCAGTCCGAACCCGACAGGGCTTTCGGTGGACTATGGCTACACCTTC. Translated, it gives CASSPNPTGLSVDYGYTF. Full variable domain (remainder filled in from reference TRBV2 and TRBJ1-2): EPEVTQTPSHQVTQMGQEVILRCVPISNHLYFYWYRQILGQKVEFLVSFYNNEISEKSEIFDDQFSVERPDGSNFTLKIRSTKLEDSAMYFCASSPNPTGLSVDYGYTFGSGTRLTVV.